This TCR beta chain was documented in a study of cytomegalovirus exposure and HLA in healthy donors. Points from the study as a whole: A few chains tied to CMV proved CMV antigen-specific in vitro. Later analysis identified several of the most significant clusters that appeared linked to common viral pathogens.

PCR employed 60 Vbeta and 13 Jbeta primers. Measured with immunoSEQ multiplex PCR; TCRdb has only the in-frame clones, and not every one. Among approximately 180,000 clones, around 81% were seen once, and the ten largest hold 2.2%. Germline trimming cut 4 bases from V and 7 bases from J; bases unmatched to any gene: 7. The CDR3 spans 16 residues. From germline, CDR1 is MNHEY and CDR2 SVGAGI. Only one count was recorded for this clone. Its antigen is not known. This sequence originates from a woman under 40 in good health and CMV-seronegative. The chain carries TRBV6-5 and TRBJ2-1, with 13 bases lining up with TRBD2. Material: PBMCs. CDR3 nucleotides: TGTGCCAGCAGTTTGAGGACTAGCGGGAGTAGGAATGAGCAGTTCTTC. Amino acids: CASSLRTSGSRNEQFF.